Shown below are 15 T cell receptor beta chains from a single sample sequenced in a study of blood T cell repertoires in COVID-19. The data were produced by immunoSEQ multiplex PCR, yet TCRdb's version contains in-frame clones alone and is incomplete. The repertoire has 60,000 or so clones, around 87% of them found once; the top ten carry less than 8%. Sequences were obtained from peripheral blood. All receptors derive from a man in his fifties or sixties with acute or convalescent COVID-19.

About this clone: A junction end diverges from the germline sequence, so it may reflect a read error. J is TRBJ1-1 and V is TRBV7-7; possibly TRBD1 for D (6 bases). The V gene's germline CDR1 is SSHAT and CDR2 FNYEAQ (reference sequence). The CDR3 is 13 residues long. The CDR3 sequence is CASSREQGSEAFF. The CDR3 DNA reads as TGTGCTAGCAGCCGTGAACAGGGTTCTGAAGCTTTCTTT.

The chain joins TRBV24-1 to TRBJ2-3; 8 nucleotides agree with TRBD2. The CDR3 is 15 residues long. V lost 4 bases to trimming and J lost 0 bases; unmatched junction nucleotides: 2. The germline V gene has CDR1 KGHDR and CDR2 SFDVKD. The DNA of the CDR3 is TGTGCCACCAGTGACACGGGGGGGAGCACAGATACGCAGTATTTT. Encoded protein: CATSDTGGSTDTQYF.

The V gene is TRBV5-8, the J gene TRBJ1-5; 10 bases fit TRBD1. Trimming took 3 bases from V and 4 from J; bases not matched to a gene: 4. This CDR3 has 15 amino acids. In germline, CDR1 is SGHTS, CDR2 YDEGEE. For the CDR3, the DNA is TGTGCCAGCAGCTCCCTGGGACAGGGGAATCAGCCCCAGCATTTT. Translated: CASSSLGQGNQPQHF. Together with reference TRBV5-8 and TRBJ1-5, the CDR3 gives the full variable domain: EAGVTQSPTHLIKTRGQQATLRCSPISGHTSVYWYQQALGLGLQFLLWYDEGEERNRGNFPPRFSGRQFPNYSSELNVNALELEDSALYLCASSSLGQGNQPQHFGDGTRLSIL.

This rearrangement joins TRBV6-5 to TRBJ1-5, with 8 nucleotides matching TRBD1. Unmatched junction bases numbered 5, after V lost 7 bases and J lost 0 bases. The CDR3 loop spans 15 amino acids. Germline values: CDR1 MNHEY, CDR2 SVGAGI. The CDR3 region has the DNA TGTGCCAGCACCCGGGACAGGAATAGCAATCAGCCCCAGCATTTT. It encodes CASTRDRNSNQPQHF.

The J gene is TRBJ1-2, the V gene TRBV9; 7 nucleotides line up with TRBD1. Trimming cost V 4 bases and J 3 bases; bases outside gene matches: 9. The CDR3 has 15 residues. Germline values: CDR1 SGDLS, CDR2 YYNGEE. The CDR3 bases are TGTGCCAGCAGCTCTGGGACAGTTTCCGACTATGGCTACACCTTC. This sequence encodes CASSSGTVSDYGYTF.

This clone occurred once. The chain carries TRBV30 and TRBJ1-2; D is possibly TRBD1 (5 bases). CDR3 length: 13 residues. V gave up 6 bases and J gave up 8 bases, with 19 bases separating them. Germline V CDR1 and CDR2: GTSNPN, SVGIG (reference sequence). The CDR3: CACGTQEGRGYTF. DNA for the CDR3: TGTGCCTGCGGGACCCAGGAGGGGCGAGGCTACACCTTC. Supplemented by reference TRBV30 and TRBJ1-2, the full variable domain reads SQTIHQWPATLVQPVGSPLSLECTVEGTSNPNLYWYRQAAGRGLQLLFYSVGIGQISSEVPQNLSASRPQDRQFILSSKKLLLSDSGFYLCACGTQEGRGYTFGSGTRLTVV.

The chain has TRBV14 and TRBJ1-2; unclear D gene. The ends were cut back, 0 bases at V and 4 bases at J, with 9 bases in the middle. This CDR3 is 14 amino acids long. Germline CDR1 is SGHDN and CDR2 is FVKESK. This CDR3 reads CASSQDNWAYGYTF. The CDR3 bases are TGTGCCAGCAGCCAAGATAACTGGGCCTATGGCTACACCTTC.

The V call is TRBV27, the J call TRBJ1-1; 7 nucleotides match TRBD1. Per germline, CDR1 MNHEY and CDR2 SMNVEV (reference sequence). The CDR3 extends over 15 amino acids. V shed 1 base, J shed 0 bases, and the junction held 2 bases outside the gene matches. DNA of the CDR3: TGTGCCAGCAGTTTATTGGGACAGTTGAACACTGAAGCTTTCTTT. Its protein is CASSLLGQLNTEAFF.

The V call is TRBV6-5, the J call TRBJ2-2, with 8 bases that match TRBD1. Germline CDR1 is MNHEY and CDR2 is SVGAGI. With 10 bases clipped from V and 2 bases from J, the junction kept 9 bases outside the gene matches. The CDR3 loop spans 15 amino acids. The CDR3 reads CATSQGAANTGELFF. DNA of the CDR3: TGTGCCACCTCTCAGGGGGCCGCTAACACCGGGGAGCTGTTTTTT.

The chain combines TRBV12-3 or TRBV12-4 with TRBJ1-2, with D possibly TRBD1 on 5 matching bases. V was shortened by 4 bases and J by 4 bases, with 10 bases between the two germline ends. The CDR3 covers 13 residues. DNA for the CDR3: TGTGCCAGCAGTTCGACAGCTCTCTATGGCTACACCTTC. This gives the protein CASSSTALYGYTF.

CDR3 bases: TGCGCCAGCAGTAGCGGGGCGAGCCAAGAGACCCAGTACTTC. Translating gives CASSSGASQETQYF. J is TRBJ2-5 and V is TRBV5-1; 8 bases agree with TRBD2. The junction had 4 bases not matched to a gene; V was cut back by 5 bases and J by 1 base. The germline V gene encodes CDR1 SGHRS and CDR2 YFSETQ. The CDR3 spans 14 residues.

This rearrangement joins TRBV27 to TRBJ2-7; 10 positions match TRBD1. Trimming took 5 bases from V and 6 from J; bases not matched to a gene: 7. This CDR3 contains 14 residues. From germline, CDR1 is MNHEY and CDR2 SMNVEV (reference sequence). CDR3 loop: CASSLVGTGVEQYF. CDR3 DNA: TGTGCCAGCAGTCTAGTGGGGACAGGGGTCGAGCAGTACTTC.

The rearrangement uses TRBV6-5 and TRBJ1-5; a weak D match, TRBD1 (6 bases). Looked up from germline, CDR1 is MNHEY and CDR2 is SVGAGI. The CDR3 spans 14 residues. Trimming took 6 bases from V and 4 from J, leaving 13 bases between them. The CDR3 DNA is TGTGCCAGCAGGAGGCCAGGGGAAAATCAGCCCCAGCATTTT. This codes for CASRRPGENQPQHF.

The chain joins TRBV5-5 to TRBJ1-6; D call uncertain. The germline gives CDR1 SGHKS, CDR2 YYEKEE (reference sequence). The V end lost 4 bases, the J end lost 10 bases, and 18 bases lay between the germline ends. The CDR3 covers 15 residues. The CDR3 sequence: CASSPEVTPGSPLHF. In nucleotides, the CDR3 is TGTGCCAGCAGCCCGGAGGTAACCCCGGGGTCACCCCTCCACTTT.

V usage is TRBV12-3 or TRBV12-4 and J usage is TRBJ1-2; no firm D call. The V end lost 3 bases, the J end lost 2 bases, and 7 bases lay between the germline ends. The CDR3 runs to 13 residues. CDR3 protein: CASSLRENYGYTF. In nucleotides, the CDR3 is TGTGCCAGCAGTTTGCGAGAGAACTATGGCTACACCTTC.